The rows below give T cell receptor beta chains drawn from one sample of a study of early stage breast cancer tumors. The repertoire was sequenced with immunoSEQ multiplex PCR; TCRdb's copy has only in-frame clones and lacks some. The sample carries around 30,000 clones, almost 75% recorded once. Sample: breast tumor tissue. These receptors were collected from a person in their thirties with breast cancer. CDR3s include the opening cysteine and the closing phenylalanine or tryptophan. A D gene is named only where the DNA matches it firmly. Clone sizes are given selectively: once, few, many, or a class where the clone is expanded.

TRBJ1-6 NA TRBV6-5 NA CASMGGSYNSPLHF TGTGCCAGCATGGGGGGCTCCTATAATTCACCCCTCCACTTT
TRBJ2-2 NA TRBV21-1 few CASSTGWDSHTGELFF TGTGCCAGCAGCACAGGGTGGGACAGCCACACCGGGGAGCTGTTTTTT
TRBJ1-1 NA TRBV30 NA CAWSRQVTEAFF TGTGCCTGGAGTAGGCAAGTCACTGAAGCTTTCTTT
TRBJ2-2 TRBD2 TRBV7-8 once CASSSHLLRGRGRLSNTGELFF TGTGCCAGCAGCTCTCATCTTCTTAGGGGACGCGGGAGGCTTTCGAACACCGGGGAGCTGTTTTTT
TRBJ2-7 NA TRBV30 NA CAWSVSFSYEQYF TGTGCCTGGAGTGTTTCTTTCTCCTACGAGCAGTACTTC
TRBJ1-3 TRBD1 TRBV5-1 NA CASSLGGQSSSGNTIYF TGCGCCAGCAGCTTGGGGGGACAGTCGAGCTCTGGAAACACCATATATTTT
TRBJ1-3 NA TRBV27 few CASSTYRNRDSGNTIYF TGTGCCAGCAGTACCTACCGAAACCGGGACTCTGGAAACACCATATATTTT
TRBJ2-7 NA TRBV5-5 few CASSRTNYEQYF TGTGCCAGCAGCCGCACAAACTACGAGCAGTACTTC
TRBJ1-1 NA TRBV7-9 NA CASSLQGYLGTEAFF TGTGCCAGCAGCTTACAGGGGTATTTAGGCACTGAAGCTTTCTTT
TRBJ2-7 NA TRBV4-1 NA CASSQEREFDYEQYF TGCGCCAGCAGCCAAGAACGAGAATTCGACTACGAGCAGTACTTC
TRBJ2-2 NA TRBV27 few CASSFLRGELFF TGTGCCAGCAGTTTTCTACGGGGGGAGCTGTTTTTT
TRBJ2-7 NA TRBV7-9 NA CASSPSTLTYEQYF TGTGCCAGCAGCCCATCGACTCTTACCTACGAGCAGTACTTC
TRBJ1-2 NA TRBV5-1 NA CASSLQRLAGYGYTF TGCGCCAGCAGCTTGCAACGGCTGGCGGGGTATGGCTACACCTTC
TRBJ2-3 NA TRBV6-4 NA CASSDSIESGTQYF TGTGCCAGCAGTGACTCGATTGAGTCGGGTACGCAGTATTTT
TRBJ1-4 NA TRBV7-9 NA CASSSTTGGEKLFF TGTGCCAGCAGCTCAACGACAGGAGGTGAAAAACTGTTTTTT
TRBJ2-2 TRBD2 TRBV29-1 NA CSAGGLGSGELFF TGCAGCGCGGGGGGACTAGGGTCCGGGGAGCTGTTTTTT
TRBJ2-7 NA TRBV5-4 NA CASSYGNTDYEQYF TGTGCCAGCAGCTACGGGAATACAGACTACGAGCAGTACTTC
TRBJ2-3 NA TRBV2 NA CASSDRTDTQYF TGTGCCAGCAGTGACCGCACAGATACGCAGTATTTT
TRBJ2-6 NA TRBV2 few CASSRAGANVLTF TGTGCCAGCAGTCGGGCTGGGGCCAACGTCCTGACTTTC
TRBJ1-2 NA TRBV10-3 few CAISGDQGRPYGYTF TGTGCCATCAGTGGGGACCAGGGACGGCCTTATGGCTACACCTTC
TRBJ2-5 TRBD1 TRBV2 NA CASSATGGETQYF TGTGCCAGCAGCGCGACAGGGGGAGAGACCCAGTACTTC
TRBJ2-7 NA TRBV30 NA CAWSVAAIRNEQYF TGTGCCTGGAGTGTAGCAGCTATCCGGAACGAGCAGTACTTC
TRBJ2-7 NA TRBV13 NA CASSLGRSSYEQYF TGTGCCAGCAGCTTAGGACGTTCGTCCTACGAGCAGTACTTC
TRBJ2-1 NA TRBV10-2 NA CASSGNGNEQFF TGCGCCAGCAGTGGCAACGGCAATGAGCAGTTCTTC
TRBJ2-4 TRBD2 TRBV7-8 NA CASSLVRRPSGGKNIQYF TGTGCCAGCAGCTTAGTCCGGCGCCCGAGCGGGGGGAAAAACATTCAGTACTTC
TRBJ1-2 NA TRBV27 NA CASSLSPPGLYGYTF TGTGCCAGCAGTTTAAGCCCACCGGGCCTCTATGGCTACACCTTC
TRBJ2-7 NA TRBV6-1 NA CASSELGIGEYF TGTGCCAGCAGTGAACTAGGTATAGGGGAGTACTTC
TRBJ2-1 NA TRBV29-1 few CSVEVYNEQFF TGCAGCGTTGAAGTGTACAATGAGCAGTTCTTC
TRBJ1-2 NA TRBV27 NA CASSGGRIAPYGYTF TGTGCCAGTTCGGGTGGGCGGATTGCCCCCTATGGCTACACCTTC
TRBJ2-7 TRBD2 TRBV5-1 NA CASRDPAGAHEQYF TGCGCCAGCCGGGACCCAGCGGGAGCCCACGAGCAGTACTTC
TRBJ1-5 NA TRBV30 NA CAWSRGRVINQPQHF TGTGCCTGGAGTCGAGGAAGAGTTATCAATCAGCCCCAGCATTTT
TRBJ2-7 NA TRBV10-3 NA CAIRVERGHSYYEQYF TGTGCCATCAGGGTGGAGAGAGGCCATTCCTACTACGAGCAGTACTTC
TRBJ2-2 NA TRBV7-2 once CASSPQGNTGELFF TGTGCCAGCAGTCCTCAGGGTAACACCGGGGAGCTGTTTTTT
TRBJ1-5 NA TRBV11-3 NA CASSLITGQNQPQHF TGTGCCAGCAGCTTAATAACAGGTCAAAATCAGCCCCAGCATTTT
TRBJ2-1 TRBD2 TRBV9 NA CASSLLATGGYNEQFF TGTGCCAGCAGCCTACTGGCGACGGGAGGCTACAATGAGCAGTTCTTC